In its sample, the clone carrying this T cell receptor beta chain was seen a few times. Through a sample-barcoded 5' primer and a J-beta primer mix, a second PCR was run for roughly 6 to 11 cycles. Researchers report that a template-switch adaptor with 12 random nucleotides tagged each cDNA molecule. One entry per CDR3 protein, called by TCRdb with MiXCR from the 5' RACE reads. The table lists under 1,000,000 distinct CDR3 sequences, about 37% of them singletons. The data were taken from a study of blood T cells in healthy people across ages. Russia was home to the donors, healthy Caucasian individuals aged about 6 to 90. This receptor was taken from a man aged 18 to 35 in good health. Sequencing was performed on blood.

The DNA for the CDR3 is TGTGCCAGCAGTGCATACAGGGGGAGCTCCTACGAGCAGTACTTC. Its protein product is CASSAYRGSSYEQYF. The chain links TRBV12-3 or TRBV12-4 to TRBJ2-7; 8 nucleotides align to TRBD1. The CDR3 consists of 15 residues. With V trimmed by 5 bases and J by 0 bases, 6 bases remained unmatched.